This T cell receptor (beta chain) is drawn from a study of blood T cell repertoires in COVID-19. Study information: Researchers got acute and convalescent COVID-19 samples from the United States, Italy and Spain. T cells, B-cell-depleted T cells, or PBMCs supplied cDNA or gDNA.

Clones were read by immunoSEQ multiplex PCR, and TCRdb kept only the in-frame ones, dropping some. Among hundreds of thousands of clones listed, around 91% were seen once. Per germline, CDR1 LGHDT and CDR2 YNNKEL (reference sequence). This CDR3 contains 14 residues. Trimming took 4 bases from V and 0 from J, leaving 9 bases between them. Participants spanned ages about 18 to 100 years and resided in around 25 US areas. Cohort placement rested on clinical history that participants reported themselves. This TCR was sampled from a woman aged 18-29 years with acute COVID-19. J is TRBJ1-1 and V is TRBV3-1 (or the pseudogene TRBV3-2); D is ambiguous. Sequencing used PBMCs or T cells enriched from blood (not recorded which). The CDR3 DNA sequence: TGTGCCAGCAGCCTGGTCAGTTTGAACACTGAAGCTTTCTTT. Its translation is CASSLVSLNTEAFF.